The 32 T cell receptor beta chains below were found in one sample sequenced in a study of blood T cell repertoires in COVID-19. Method: immunoSEQ multiplex PCR; TCRdb's copy keeps in-frame clones and lacks some. The sample comprises hundreds of thousands of clones, around 90% of which are singletons, and around 2% rests with the top ten. Sequencing was performed on PBMCs or T cells enriched from blood (not recorded which). The receptors were gathered from a woman aged 55-70 years in a cohort exposed to, infected with or recovered from COVID-19 (not recorded which).

This chain uses TRBV4-1 with TRBJ2-5; D possibly corresponds to TRBD1 (5 bases). The V gene's germline CDR1 is MGHRA and CDR2 YSYEKL. V was shortened by 8 bases and J by 2 bases, with 15 bases between the two germline ends. The CDR3 runs 14 residues. The CDR3 region is CASARQILQETQYF. The DNA of the CDR3 is TGCGCCAGCGCCCGACAGATTTTACAAGAGACCCAGTACTTC.

The chain uses TRBV19 and TRBJ1-4; D is uncertain. CDR1 is LNHDA and CDR2 is SQIVND in the germline V gene (reference sequence). There are 15 residues in the CDR3. Trimming stripped 7 bases from V and 6 bases from J, with 18 bases between. The CDR3 region has the DNA TGTGCCAGTACCCTTACCTGGGGAGAGGATGAAAAACTGTTTTTT. Encoded protein: CASTLTWGEDEKLFF.

This chain connects TRBV28 to TRBJ1-1; D uncertain. V lost 3 bases and J 4 bases, leaving 12 bases between the germline ends. This CDR3 comprises 14 residues. CDR1 MDHEN and CDR2 SYDVKM come from the germline V gene. The CDR3 loop reads CASSFQAATTEAFF. The CDR3 region has the DNA TGTGCCAGCAGTTTTCAGGCCGCTACCACTGAAGCTTTCTTT. Looking up the rest from reference TRBV28 and TRBJ1-1 gives the full variable domain: DVKVTQSSRYLVKRTGEKVFLECVQDMDHENMFWYRQDPGLGLRLIYFSYDVKMKEKGDIPEGYSVSREKKERFSLILESASTNQTSMYLCASSFQAATTEAFFGQGTRLTVV.

This clone was seen just once. The chain carries TRBV4-2 and TRBJ2-3, with 13 positions matching TRBD2. V was clipped by 1 base and J by 3 bases; unmatched bases: 7. The CDR3 runs 18 residues. The germline CDR1 and CDR2 sequences are LGHNA and YNFKEQ. The CDR3 region has the DNA TGTGCCAGCAGCCAAGCAGGGACTAGCGGGAAGGGTACAGATACGCAGTATTTT. This sequence encodes CASSQAGTSGKGTDTQYF.

This chain joins TRBV27 and TRBJ2-1; 15 positions agree with TRBD2. V lost 2 bases, J lost 8 bases, and 7 bases stayed unmatched. The CDR3 contains 17 residues. From germline, CDR1 is MNHEY and CDR2 SMNVEV (reference sequence). CDR3 region: CASSLRTSGRARHEQFF. The CDR3 DNA reads as TGTGCCAGCAGTTTACGGACTAGCGGGAGGGCCCGGCATGAGCAGTTCTTC.

J is TRBJ2-5 and V is TRBV24-1; TRBD1 agrees at 7 bases. With 1 base clipped from V and 1 base from J, the junction kept 2 bases outside the gene matches. CDR1 is KGHDR and CDR2 is SFDVKD in the germline V gene. The CDR3 runs to 15 residues. The CDR3 protein is CATSDLQGSQETQYF. CDR3 DNA: TGTGCCACCAGTGATTTACAGGGGTCCCAAGAGACCCAGTACTTC.

The chain is built from TRBV2 and TRBJ1-5, with D unclear. V lost 5 bases, J lost 0 bases, and 11 bases lay in between. CDR1 is SNHLY and CDR2 is FYNNEI in the germline V gene. The length of the CDR3 is 15 residues. CDR3 sequence: CASSTRGFSNQPQHF. The CDR3 bases are TGTGCCAGCAGTACGCGGGGATTTAGCAATCAGCCCCAGCATTTT. Filled out from reference TRBV2 and TRBJ1-5, the complete variable domain reads EPEVTQTPSHQVTQMGQEVILRCVPISNHLYFYWYRQILGQKVEFLVSFYNNEISEKSEIFDDQFSVERPDGSNFTLKIRSTKLEDSAMYFCASSTRGFSNQPQHFGDGTRLSIL.

V gene TRBV6-5 combines with J gene TRBJ2-6; D is unclear. CDR1 and CDR2 from the germline V gene are MNHEY and SVGAGI. V dropped 2 bases and J dropped 2 bases, with 10 bases sitting between them. This CDR3 has 16 residues. The CDR3 nucleotides read TGTGCCAGCAGTTACACAATGTCAACTGGGGCCAACGTCCTGACTTTC. It translates to CASSYTMSTGANVLTF.

This rearrangement joins TRBV18 to TRBJ2-7; 7 bases are shared with TRBD2. Germline CDR1 KGHSH, CDR2 LQKENI. The CDR3 is 19 amino acids. The J segment lost 1 base and the V segment lost 3 bases, leaving 18 bases of the junction unmatched. CDR3 coding DNA: TGTGCCAGCTCACCTGGGGTCGGTAGCGGGTTTCCTGGGTCCTACGAGCAGTACTTC. This translates into CASSPGVGSGFPGSYEQYF. The entire variable domain, with the rest obtained from reference TRBV18 and TRBJ2-7, is as follows: NAGVMQNPRHLVRRRGQEARLRCSPMKGHSHVYWYRQLPEEGLKFMVYLQKENIIDESGMPKERFSAEFPKEGPSILRIQQVVRGDSAAYFCASSPGVGSGFPGSYEQYFGPGTRLTVT.

The J gene is TRBJ1-1, the V gene TRBV18; 8 bases agree with TRBD1. The length of the CDR3 is 16 residues. Germline lookup yields CDR1 KGHSH and CDR2 LQKENI. The junction had 7 bases not matched to a gene; V was cut back by 4 bases and J by 0 bases. CDR3 region: CASSLGQGVMNTEAFF. The CDR3 DNA follows: TGTGCCAGCTCACTAGGACAGGGTGTCATGAACACTGAAGCTTTCTTT.

This chain joins TRBV30 and TRBJ1-5; D gene unclear. This CDR3 is built from 17 residues. CDR1 is GTSNPN, CDR2 SVGIG, per germline (reference sequence). The V end lost 0 bases, the J end lost 0 bases, and 15 bases lay between the germline ends. The CDR3 DNA reads as TGTGCCTGGAGTGTAAAGCGGGATGGAGTTAGCAATCAGCCCCAGCATTTT. It yields the protein CAWSVKRDGVSNQPQHF.

The chain employs TRBV9 and TRBJ2-1, with D unresolved. The germline CDR1 and CDR2 sequences are SGDLS and YYNGEE. CDR3 length: 13 amino acids. The V end was cut by 0 bases, the J end by 8 bases, with 9 bases between. CDR3: CASSVDPEDEQFF. CDR3 DNA: TGTGCCAGCAGCGTAGATCCCGAGGATGAGCAGTTCTTC.

The V call is TRBV5-1, the J call TRBJ2-7, with 9 bases identical to TRBD1. Germline V gene data show CDR1 as SGHRS and CDR2 as YFSETQ. This CDR3 has 14 residues. J lost 2 bases, V lost 5 bases, and 5 bases had no gene match. CDR3 protein: CASRAGQGTYEQYF. CDR3 sequence (DNA): TGCGCCAGCAGGGCGGGACAGGGAACCTACGAGCAGTACTTC.

The J gene is TRBJ1-3, the V gene TRBV5-1; TRBD1 might be the D (5 bases). CDR3 size: 15 residues. Trimming took off 2 bases at V and 4 bases at J, with 13 bases between the two ends. Germline assignment: CDR1 SGHRS and CDR2 YFSETQ. The chain's CDR3 is CASSFMGQGGNTIYF. CDR3 nucleotide sequence: TGCGCCAGCAGCTTCATGGGGCAGGGAGGAAACACCATATATTTT.

This sequence joins TRBV28 and TRBJ1-2; D perhaps matches TRBD1 (6 bases). Germline V gene sequence: CDR1 MDHEN, CDR2 SYDVKM. The CDR3 has 15 residues. Trimming cost V 2 bases and J 3 bases, with 13 bases left between them. In DNA, the CDR3 is TGTGCCAGCAGTTTAGGGGACAAGGAGTACTATGGCTACACCTTC. Translating gives CASSLGDKEYYGYTF.

The genes are TRBV27 and TRBJ2-7; a weak D match, TRBD2 (7 bases). CDR1 and CDR2 from the germline V gene are MNHEY and SMNVEV (reference sequence). V was shortened by 3 bases and J by 4 bases, with 13 bases between the two germline ends. The CDR3 has 14 residues. The CDR3 DNA follows: TGTGCCAGCAGTTTGGGGGGGCGGGGATACGAGCAGTACTTC. Translated: CASSLGGRGYEQYF.

The chain couples TRBV5-1 to TRBJ1-2; D remains unclear. Germline-derived CDR1 and CDR2 are SGHRS and YFSETQ. Trimming cost V 5 bases and J 5 bases, with 13 bases left between them. The CDR3 loop spans 13 amino acids. The chain's CDR3 is CASRSDSEYGYTF. In DNA form, the CDR3 reads TGCGCCAGCAGGTCGGACTCAGAGTATGGCTACACCTTC.

The chain links TRBV19 to TRBJ2-2; weak D call: TRBD1 (6 bases). V shed 6 bases and J shed 1 base, with 12 bases lying between them. Germline loops: CDR1 LNHDA, CDR2 SQIVND (reference sequence). There are 15 residues in the CDR3. CDR3 DNA sequence: TGTGCCAGTAGCCGACAGGCCCAGAACACCGGGGAGCTGTTTTTT. Its protein product is CASSRQAQNTGELFF.

The V gene is TRBV4-2, the J gene TRBJ2-3; 12 bases are a match to TRBD2. The CDR3 spans 20 residues. Germline-derived CDR1 and CDR2 are LGHNA and YNFKEQ. Trimming cost V 0 bases and J 3 bases; bases outside gene matches: 13. The chain's CDR3 is CASSQDLGTSGPRVTDTQYF. As DNA, the CDR3 is TGTGCCAGCAGCCAAGATCTGGGGACTAGCGGGCCGAGGGTGACAGATACGCAGTATTTT.

This chain joins TRBV5-1 and TRBJ2-3, with TRBD2 matching 13 bases. V dropped 0 bases and J dropped 2; count of bases not matched to a gene: 3. Germline V gene lookup returns CDR1 SGHRS and CDR2 YFSETQ. The CDR3 has 17 amino acids. This chain's CDR3 is CASSLDGTSGVTDTQYF. CDR3 DNA: TGCGCCAGCAGCTTGGACGGGACTAGCGGGGTCACAGATACGCAGTATTTT.

The J gene is TRBJ2-1, the V gene TRBV4-1, with D perhaps TRBD2 (6 bases). The CDR3 sequence is 14 residues long. The ends were cut back, 8 bases at V and 9 bases at J, with 20 bases in the middle. Germline CDR1 and CDR2: MGHRA and YSYEKL. CDR3 nucleotide sequence: TGCGCCAGCCAGCACCCCGGGAGTTCGGGTGAGCAGTTCTTC. It encodes CASQHPGSSGEQFF.

The J gene is TRBJ2-3, the V gene TRBV4-1; unclear D gene. V lost 4 bases, J lost 0 bases, and 8 bases lay in between. The CDR3 totals 14 residues. From germline, CDR1 is MGHRA and CDR2 YSYEKL. CDR3 loop: CASSRRSSTDTQYF. The DNA of the CDR3 is TGCGCCAGCAGCCGCAGATCTAGCACAGATACGCAGTATTTT.

The V call is TRBV7-9, the J call TRBJ1-4; TRBD1 aligns across 10 bases. There are 17 residues in the CDR3. Germline V gene sequence: CDR1 SEHNR, CDR2 FQNEAQ (reference sequence). Trimming at V came to 2 bases and at J to 1 base, leaving 4 bases not matched to a gene. CDR3 DNA sequence: TGTGCCAGCAGCTTACTAGGGACAGGGGTAACTAATGAAAAACTGTTTTTT. Amino acid sequence: CASSLLGTGVTNEKLFF.

This clone was observed a few times. The chain couples TRBV4-1 to TRBJ2-7; 7 positions agree with TRBD2. The CDR3 totals 17 residues. The V gene end was trimmed by 4 bases and the J gene end by 0 bases; junction bases not matched to a gene: 12. CDR1 MGHRA and CDR2 YSYEKL come from the germline V gene. CDR3 coding DNA: TGCGCCAGCAGCCTTGTTCTAGCGGAACCGAGCTCCTACGAGCAGTACTTC. This translates into CASSLVLAEPSSYEQYF.

The rearrangement uses TRBV28 and TRBJ1-6, with D unclear. Germline V gene sequence: CDR1 MDHEN, CDR2 SYDVKM. The CDR3 loop spans 13 amino acids. V was cut by 5 bases and J by 6 bases, with 8 bases left in between. Written as DNA, the CDR3 is TGTGCCAGCAGTGAAAGACTTAATTCACCCCTCCACTTT. This sequence encodes CASSERLNSPLHF. The full variable domain, in which reference TRBV28 and TRBJ1-6 provide the parts outside the CDR3, is DVKVTQSSRYLVKRTGEKVFLECVQDMDHENMFWYRQDPGLGLRLIYFSYDVKMKEKGDIPEGYSVSREKKERFSLILESASTNQTSMYLCASSERLNSPLHFGNGTRLTVT.

This chain links TRBV6-5 with TRBJ2-3, with 10 bases that match TRBD2. There are 15 residues in the CDR3. The germline gives CDR1 MNHEY, CDR2 SVGAGI. V lost 6 bases and J lost 5; bases outside the gene matches: 8. The CDR3 DNA follows: TGTGCCAGCAGAGAGCTAGCGGGAGAACGAGATACGCAGTATTTT. It yields the protein CASRELAGERDTQYF.

Concerning this clone itself: Additional DNA sequences in this sample encode the identical CDR3. The J gene is TRBJ1-2, the V gene TRBV5-1, with TRBD1 matching over 9 bases. Germline CDR1 reads SGHRS; CDR2 reads YFSETQ. J gave up 5 bases and V 0 bases, and 2 bases lay outside the gene matches. The CDR3 extends over 14 amino acids. CDR3 in DNA: TGCGCCAGCAGCTTGGGGGACAGGGCATATGGCTACACCTTC. Its protein is CASSLGDRAYGYTF. The variable domain in full, with the rest retrieved from reference TRBV5-1 and TRBJ1-2, is KAGVTQTPRYLIKTRGQQVTLSCSPISGHRSVSWYQQTPGQGLQFLFEYFSETQRNKGNFPGRFSGRQFSNSRSEMNVSTLELGDSALYLCASSLGDRAYGYTFGSGTRLTVV.

The chain joins TRBV7-6 to TRBJ2-1, with unresolved D. The V end was cut by 2 bases, the J end by 5 bases, with 4 bases between. CDR3 size: 12 residues. From germline, CDR1 is SGHVS and CDR2 FNYEAQ. CDR3 in DNA: TGTGCCAGCAGCTTACCAAACAATGAGCAGTTCTTC. Protein: CASSLPNNEQFF.

This rearrangement joins TRBV19 to TRBJ1-1; D is undetermined. This CDR3 contains 13 residues. Between the trimmed V and J ends, which lost 7 bases and 5 bases, there was a span of 14 bases. Germline loops: CDR1 LNHDA, CDR2 SQIVND (reference sequence). The CDR3 bases are TGTGCCAGTACTTCGTACGCGGGTACTGAAGCTTTCTTT. The encoded protein is CASTSYAGTEAFF.

The chain has TRBV15 and TRBJ2-7, with 9 bases that match TRBD1. V shed 5 bases, J shed 5 bases, and the junction held 7 bases outside the gene matches. The CDR3 loop spans 14 amino acids. Per the germline V gene, CDR1 is LNHNV and CDR2 is YYDKDF (reference sequence). CDR3 DNA sequence: TGTGCCACCAGCGAGCAGGGACAGGGCCACGAGCAGTACTTC. Protein sequence: CATSEQGQGHEQYF.

CDR3 protein: CASSKEVSRQPYGYTF. CDR3 sequence (DNA): TGTGCCAGCAGTAAAGAGGTTTCCCGACAGCCCTATGGCTACACCTTC. This chain connects TRBV9 to TRBJ1-2, with D possibly TRBD1 on 5 matching bases. This CDR3 contains 16 residues. The germline V and J ends were trimmed by 5 bases and 4 bases, with 21 bases remaining between them. Germline V CDR1 and CDR2: SGDLS, YYNGEE.

V usage is TRBV12-5 and J usage is TRBJ2-3; D unclear. Germline V gene data show CDR1 as LGHNT and CDR2 as FRNRAP. The V and J ends lost 6 bases and 3 bases respectively, with 7 bases between them. The CDR3 has 12 amino acids. This chain's CDR3 is CASGYRTDTQYF. The CDR3 DNA follows: TGTGCTAGTGGGTACCGGACAGATACGCAGTATTTT.